These T cell receptor beta chains were read from a single sample in a study of siplizumab effects on memory and regulatory T cells. Sequenced by immunoSEQ multiplex PCR; TCRdb stores in-frame clones only, minus some. The sample yields some 100,000 clones, around 95% seen once. The sample taken for sequencing was naive CD4+ T cells sorted from blood. The receptors shown here come from a human donor in good health. Both conserved end residues are trimmed from each CDR3.

v_gene: TRBV19
CDR3aa: ASTPSAGAHSPLH

v_gene: TRBV28
CDR3aa: ASSGGGAGTDTQY

v_gene: TRBV4-2
CDR3aa: ASSQEPRETQY

v_gene: TRBV5-3
CDR3aa: ARSRGTSMGTQY

v_gene: TRBV19
CDR3aa: ASSSWETAVNTEAF

v_gene: TRBV7-9
CDR3aa: ASSPGTSTFDEQF

v_gene: TRBV28
CDR3aa: ASSIRRAVAEQY

v_gene: TRBV7-9
CDR3aa: ASSETSALAKNIQY

v_gene: TRBV9
CDR3aa: ASSPRTSGVWSSYNEQF

v_gene: TRBV19
CDR3aa: ASSRDRDIINYGYT

v_gene: TRBV27
CDR3aa: ASSLGGHYGYT

v_gene: TRBV11-2
CDR3aa: ASSLDMETQY

v_gene: TRBV6-5
CDR3aa: ASSYWGGQSTEAF

v_gene: TRBV7-2
CDR3aa: ASSLDWGNTEAF

v_gene: TRBV27
CDR3aa: ASSYRGVQGGELF

v_gene: TRBV18
CDR3aa: ASSPPRLAGVETQY

v_gene: TRBV7-3
CDR3aa: ASSSGLQYSEAF

v_gene: TRBV4-1
CDR3aa: ASSRGEGTGEKLF

v_gene: TRBV18
CDR3aa: ASSPASAVGNTIY

v_gene: TRBV9
CDR3aa: ASSARQGASGNTIY

v_gene: TRBV6-5
CDR3aa: ASSYSDRNEQF

v_gene: TRBV29-1
CDR3aa: SVEDLAFYGYT

v_gene: TRBV18
CDR3aa: ASSPFPPGQRPYEQY

v_gene: TRBV5-1
CDR3aa: ASSLAGQAHNEQF

v_gene: TRBV7-9
CDR3aa: ASSPSGVGGELF

v_gene: TRBV15
CDR3aa: ATSMRMRDEQY

v_gene: TRBV7-8
CDR3aa: ASSHDRGRTNEKLF

v_gene: TRBV18
CDR3aa: ASSPAGLAAGKY

v_gene: TRBV5-6
CDR3aa: ASSLRVQGAYGYT

v_gene: TRBV10-3
CDR3aa: AISESLGQETQY

v_gene: TRBV7-3
CDR3aa: ASSLVAFTTNTGELF

v_gene: TRBV13
CDR3aa: ASSSPLGPPTGELF

v_gene: TRBV14
CDR3aa: ASSHPRTSGGGETQY

v_gene: TRBV7-7
CDR3aa: ASSFINGQPIDQPQH

v_gene: TRBV6-5
CDR3aa: ASSRQGLYNSPLH

v_gene: TRBV18
CDR3aa: ASSPQGSRTDTQY

v_gene: TRBV21-1
CDR3aa: ASSKEPGRYEQY

v_gene: TRBV10-3
CDR3aa: AISEAVLVAAGEQY

v_gene: TRBV6-5
CDR3aa: ASSYSGTKTYEQY

v_gene: TRBV7-9
CDR3aa: ASSLATSGGATDTQY

v_gene: TRBV19
CDR3aa: ASSISAGGGEKLF

v_gene: TRBV7-3
CDR3aa: ASTGGSTEAF

v_gene: TRBV9
CDR3aa: ASSGTLAGALNTGELF

v_gene: TRBV20-1
CDR3aa: SARGGEQY

v_gene: TRBV27
CDR3aa: ASSEGTDTQY

v_gene: TRBV5-1
CDR3aa: ASSSTGNRAKNIQY

v_gene: TRBV6-5
CDR3aa: ASYDPIAGNTIY

v_gene: TRBV10-3
CDR3aa: AMGQFNQPQH

v_gene: TRBV2
CDR3aa: ASSEALTNEQF

v_gene: TRBV5-4
CDR3aa: ASSLGTSSYEQY

v_gene: TRBV5-1
CDR3aa: ASSLALAPSDTQY

v_gene: TRBV4-3
CDR3aa: ASSLRVGSTYNSPLH

v_gene: TRBV12-5
CDR3aa: ASGRQDRGREQY

v_gene: TRBV4-3
CDR3aa: ASSQGIAGATRQF

v_gene: TRBV5-1
CDR3aa: ASSLALAGGGEQF